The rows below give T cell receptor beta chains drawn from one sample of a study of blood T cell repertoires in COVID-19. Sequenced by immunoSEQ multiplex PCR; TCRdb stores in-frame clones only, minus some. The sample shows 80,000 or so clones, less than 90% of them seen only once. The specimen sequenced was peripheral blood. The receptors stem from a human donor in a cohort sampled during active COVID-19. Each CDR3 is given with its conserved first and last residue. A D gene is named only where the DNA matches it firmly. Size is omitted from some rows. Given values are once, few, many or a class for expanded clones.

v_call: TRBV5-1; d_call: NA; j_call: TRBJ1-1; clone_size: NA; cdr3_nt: TGCGCCAGCATGCAGGGTGGGATGCTGACTGAAGCTTTCTTT; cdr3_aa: CASMQGGMLTEAFF
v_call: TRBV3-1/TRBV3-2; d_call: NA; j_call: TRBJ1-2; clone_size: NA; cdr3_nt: TGTGCCAGCAGCCAAGATTGGGCAGGGAACTATGGCTACACCTTC; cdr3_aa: CASSQDWAGNYGYTF
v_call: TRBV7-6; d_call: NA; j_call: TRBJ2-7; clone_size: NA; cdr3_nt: TGTGCCAGCAGCCGGGGACTTGCAAGCTCCTACGAGCAGTACTTC; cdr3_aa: CASSRGLASSYEQYF
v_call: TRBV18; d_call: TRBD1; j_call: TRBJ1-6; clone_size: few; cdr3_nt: TGTGCCAGTCAAACCGGGACAGAATCCTCACCCCTCCACTTT; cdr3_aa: CASQTGTESSPLHF
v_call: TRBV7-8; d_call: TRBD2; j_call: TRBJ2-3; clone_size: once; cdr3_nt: TGTGCCAGCAGCGCAAGCGGGAGGGCCCCAGATACGCAGTATTTT; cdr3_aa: CASSASGRAPDTQYF
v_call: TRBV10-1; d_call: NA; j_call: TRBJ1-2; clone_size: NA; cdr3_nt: TGCGCCAGCAACCTGGAGAGGGAGGGGAATGGCTACACCTTC; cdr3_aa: CASNLEREGNGYTF
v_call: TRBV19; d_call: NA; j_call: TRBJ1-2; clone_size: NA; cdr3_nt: TGTGCCAGTAGTATAGATCTGCGGGGAAACTATGGCTACACCTTC; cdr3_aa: CASSIDLRGNYGYTF
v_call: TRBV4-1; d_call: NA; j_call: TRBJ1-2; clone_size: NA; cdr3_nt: TGCGCCAGCAGCCAAGACGCGACATTGACTGGCTACACCTTC; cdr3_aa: CASSQDATLTGYTF
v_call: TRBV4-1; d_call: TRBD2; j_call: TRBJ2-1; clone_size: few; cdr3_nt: TGCGCCAGCAGCCATCCGGGACTAGCGGGGGGGAGCTCCTACAATGAGCAGTTCTTC; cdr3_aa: CASSHPGLAGGSSYNEQFF
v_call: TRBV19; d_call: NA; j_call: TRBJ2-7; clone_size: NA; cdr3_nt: TGTGCCAGTAGACCGGGACAAGGAACTTCCTACGAGCAGTACTTC; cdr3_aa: CASRPGQGTSYEQYF
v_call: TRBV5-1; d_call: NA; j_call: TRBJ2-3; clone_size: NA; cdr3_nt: TGCGCCAGCAGCTTGAGTGTAGCCGGGGGCACAGATACGCAGTATTTT; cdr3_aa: CASSLSVAGGTDTQYF
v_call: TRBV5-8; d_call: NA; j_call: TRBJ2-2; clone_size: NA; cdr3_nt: TGTGCCAGCAGTAGAACGACGGGTACCGGGGAGCTGTTTTTT; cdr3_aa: CASSRTTGTGELFF
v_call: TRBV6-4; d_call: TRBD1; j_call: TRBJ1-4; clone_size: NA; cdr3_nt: TGTGCCAGCAGTGACTTCGGGGGACAGGGAAATGAAAAACTGTTTTTT; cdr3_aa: CASSDFGGQGNEKLFF
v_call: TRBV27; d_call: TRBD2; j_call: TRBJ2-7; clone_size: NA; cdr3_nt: TGTGCCAGCAGTTTAACTAGCGGGGGCACCTACGAGCAGTACTTC; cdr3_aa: CASSLTSGGTYEQYF
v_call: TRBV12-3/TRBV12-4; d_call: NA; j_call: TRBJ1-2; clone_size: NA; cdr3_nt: TGTGCCAGCAGTTTGTCTCGGGACTATGGCTACACCTTC; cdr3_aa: CASSLSRDYGYTF
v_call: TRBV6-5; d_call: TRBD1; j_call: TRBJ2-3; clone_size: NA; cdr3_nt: TGTGCCAGCAGGTCGGGACAGTTACTCACAGATACGCAGTATTTT; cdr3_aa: CASRSGQLLTDTQYF
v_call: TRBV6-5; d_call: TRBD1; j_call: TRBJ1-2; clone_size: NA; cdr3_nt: TGTGCCAGCGGGGGTTCAGGGGGAGTGTATGGCTACACCTTC; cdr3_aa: CASGGSGGVYGYTF
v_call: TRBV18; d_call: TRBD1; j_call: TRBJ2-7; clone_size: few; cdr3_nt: TGTGCCACCCGGGACAGGGGGCACGAGCAGTACTTC; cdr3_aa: CATRDRGHEQYF
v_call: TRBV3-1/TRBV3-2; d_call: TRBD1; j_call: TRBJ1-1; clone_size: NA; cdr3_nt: TGTGCCAGCAGCCAAGCGGGGACAGGGGGCCTCGTGAACACTGAAGCTTTCTTT; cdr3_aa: CASSQAGTGGLVNTEAFF
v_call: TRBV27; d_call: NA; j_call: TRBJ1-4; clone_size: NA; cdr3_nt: TGTGCCAGCAGTAGTGGAGTGACTAATGAAAAACTGTTTTTT; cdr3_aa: CASSSGVTNEKLFF
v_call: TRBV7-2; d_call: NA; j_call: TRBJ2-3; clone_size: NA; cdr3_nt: TGTGCCAGCAGCTTAAGATCCGGGGAAGTCACAGATACGCAGTATTTT; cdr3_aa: CASSLRSGEVTDTQYF
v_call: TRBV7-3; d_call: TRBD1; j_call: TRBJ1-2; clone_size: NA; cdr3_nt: TGTGCCAGCAGCTCAACACAGGGGTCTATGCGGGATGGCTACACCTTC; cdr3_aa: CASSSTQGSMRDGYTF
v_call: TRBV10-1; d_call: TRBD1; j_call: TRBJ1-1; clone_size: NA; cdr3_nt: TGCGCCAGCCGGAGAACCGGGACAGGGGCCACTGAAGCTTTCTTT; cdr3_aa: CASRRTGTGATEAFF
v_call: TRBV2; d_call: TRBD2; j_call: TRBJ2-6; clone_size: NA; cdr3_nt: TGTGCCAGCAGTGAAGCGCGGGAGGGTAATATTTGGTGGGCCAACGTCCTGACTTTC; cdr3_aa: CASSEAREGNIWWANVLTF
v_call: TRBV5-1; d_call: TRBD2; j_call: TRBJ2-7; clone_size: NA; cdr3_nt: TGCGCCAGCAATAGCGGGGTCTTATCCTACGAGCAGTACTTC; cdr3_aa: CASNSGVLSYEQYF
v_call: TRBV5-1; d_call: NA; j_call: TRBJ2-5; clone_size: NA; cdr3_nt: TGCGCCAGCAGCTTGGATATGGGAGAGGAGACCCAGTACTTC; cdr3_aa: CASSLDMGEETQYF
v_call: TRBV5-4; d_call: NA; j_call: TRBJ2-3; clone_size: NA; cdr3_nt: TGTGCCAGCAGCTTGGATGCGGGGGCAAGCTTAGATACGCAGTATTTT; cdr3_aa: CASSLDAGASLDTQYF
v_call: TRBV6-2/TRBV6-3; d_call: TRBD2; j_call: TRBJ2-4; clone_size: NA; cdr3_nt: TGTGCCAGCAGTTTAGCGGGAGCGGGAAACATTCAGTACTTC; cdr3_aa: CASSLAGAGNIQYF